This T cell receptor beta chain was retrieved from a study of blood T cell repertoires in COVID-19. Looking at the study overall: The United States, Italy and Spain provided the acute and convalescent COVID-19 samples. T cells, B-cell-depleted T cells, or PBMCs provided the cDNA or gDNA that served as material.

Sequenced by immunoSEQ multiplex PCR; TCRdb stores in-frame clones only, minus some. This repertoire shows some 350,000 clones, around 87% found once; its top ten account for roughly 5%. From germline, CDR1 is MNHEY and CDR2 SVGAGI. With V trimmed by 6 bases and J by 3 bases, 9 bases remained unmatched. The CDR3 is 15 residues long. Ages ranged from about 18 to 89 years, with residence in 24 US areas. Cohort 3 recovery required two negative PCRs, clearance, or symptom resolution. The sample was PBMCs or T cells enriched from blood (not recorded which). This clonotype originated in a woman aged 25 to 39 who had recovered from COVID-19. This rearrangement joins TRBV6-5 to TRBJ1-2, with TRBD1 identical over 8 bases. CDR3 sequence reads: CASSGGTGLYYGYTF. CDR3 DNA: TGTGCCAGCAGCGGAGGGACAGGACTTTACTATGGCTACACCTTC.